This TCR beta chain emerged from a study of cytomegalovirus exposure and HLA in healthy donors (dated by TCRdb to the late 2010s). Context from the whole study: In an earlier analysis of under 600 of the donors, 250 to 300 Gb of sequence data and some 100 million unique TCR beta sequences from about 190 million T cells were reported. Along with the approximately 620-subject first cohort, a separate validation cohort of 120 different subjects was used. Of the approximately 400 genotyped donors, about 80% fell in the genetic ancestry cluster associated with self-reported Caucasian donors. High-throughput TCR immunosequencing, statistical association of individual TCRs with disease status, and machine learning were combined to predict cytomegalovirus infection status. In a later analysis, previously published TCR beta repertoires from 670 or so donors were re-analyzed and high-resolution HLA genotyping was added so that TCR occurrence patterns could be studied. Donor age, sex, ethnicity and CMV serostatus were compiled alongside the repertoire data. Among 398 genotyped donors of the cohort, an average of roughly 240,000 unique TCR beta nucleotide sequences were sequenced per donor, 15% to 20% of them non-productive. HLA typing covered class I and class II loci at four-digit resolution. Four or five DR-DQ haplotypes were handled as single units for association and clustering because linkage in the cohort was strong. An earlier analysis of fewer than 700 of the donors applied high-throughput TCR beta sequencing to assess whether each TCR beta V gene segment acted as functional or pseudogenic. Roughly 300 gigabases of sequencing data and approximately 93 million unique TCR sequences were included in an early release covering about 600 HLA-typed donors. The study used immunosequencing to profile the T cell repertoires of 600 to 850 subjects and linked those repertoires to cytomegalovirus serostatus. A later genetic analysis took genome-wide SNP genotypes for about three fifths of the roughly 670 donors and used that subset as a discovery cohort. All discovery cohort repertoires had been generated using a single sequencing platform. Typing coverage differed by locus: A, B, C, DRB1 and DQB1 were typed in roughly 620-630 donors, DQA1 in 522, DPA1 in roughly 590, and DPB1 in about 450. Rather than drawing on any new phenotypic data, the later analysis identified candidate immune exposures from TCR beta sequences and the way those sequences occurred across donors. The study was designed to test whether signatures of past pathogen exposure could be identified by cataloging public T cell receptors. General conclusions and limits of the study: Roughly uniform sequencing depth across donors was assumed in presence/absence analyses, although this assumption may not hold. According to a later analysis, most CMV-associated TCR beta chains appeared to be HLA-restricted, and the HLA associations seemed to be driven largely by CMV exposure. A later genetic analysis reported fewer N-insertions in productive TCRs among donors in an Asian-associated ancestry cluster than the roughly 670-donor mean. Correlated functional status among segregating V segments might be attributable to linkage disequilibrium, but an unknown experimental factor could not be ruled out. A later analysis found that TCR association rates varied across HLA loci, with DRB1 alleles showing the most associated TCRs and HLA-C alleles the fewest. Strong co-occurrence of HLA alleles, especially DR and DQ, made assigning TCR associations to individual alleles difficult. The classifier was reported to diagnose cytomegalovirus status with high specificity and sensitivity in both the original and validation cohorts. Because counts were too low, 15 to 20 rarely observed V segments, including chromosome 9 orphons, were excluded from the earlier analysis of roughly 580 of the donors. The study gave a list of under 200 TCR beta chains associated with cytomegalovirus. In vitro tests confirmed that three of the cytomegalovirus-associated TCR beta chains recognize cytomegalovirus antigens. In a later analysis, HLA-associated TCR beta chains showed more clonal expansion and lower generation probabilities than non-associated chains that were equally common. Because the 87-base-pair reads could not distinguish some IMGT-functional V segments, including TRBV6-2 and TRBV6-3, those segments were excluded. Most TCR sequences were observed very rarely across donors, whereas some public TCRs were present in many individuals. It was suggested by the authors that the approach could potentially be generalized to other disease states and immunological phenotypes. In an earlier analysis of fewer than 700 of the donors, most TCR beta V segments appeared in productive rearrangements about 87% or about 30% of the time, broadly matching IMGT annotations. This cohort had only TCR beta chains sequenced, and the lack of alpha or paired-chain data limited which features could be detected. Because some donors lacked HLA typing at each locus, the association tests relied only on the typed subset. Immune exposure information for the cohort was limited to CMV serostatus. A cluster of highly shared sequence variants was judged likely to be a technical artifact of the sequencing pipeline. An association between a missense DCLRE1C variant and V-gene and J-gene trimming of TCR beta chains was found in a later genetic analysis and replicated in an independent cohort. A further reported finding was that TCR beta sequences accurately predicted the HLA-A and HLA-B alleles for most subjects in the first cohort. In a later analysis, several top co-occurrence clusters were reported to appear linked to parvovirus B19, influenza, CMV and Epstein-Barr virus. A later analysis associated about 17,000 TCR beta sequences with specific HLA alleles at a false discovery rate of 0.05.

The cohort was made up of about 670 healthy bone marrow donors. Cohort members were all nominally healthy when sampled, although unrecorded immune exposures were likely present. The donor was CMV seronegative and belonged to the group of roughly 330 seronegative cohort members. A peripheral blood sample was collected from each donor, and TCR beta sequencing was performed on peripheral blood mononuclear cells. Genomic DNA was extracted from the blood cell samples with the Qiagen DNeasy Blood Extraction Kit. Library prep was done by the immunoSEQ multiplex PCR assay. A mixture of 60 forward primers for TCR Vbeta segments and 13 reverse primers for TCR Jbeta segments was used in the multiplex PCR. The CDR3 region of rearranged TCR beta genes was amplified from genomic DNA by a multiplex PCR assay. On the Illumina HiSeq System, the amplified TCR beta libraries were sequenced as 87-base-pair reads. Under the source paper's analysis protocol: A later analysis tallied around 80 million unique TCR beta chains across the approximately 670 repertoires, and some 10 million of those chains were shared by two or more donors. Raw reads were error-corrected and collapsed into unique sequences by a nearest-neighbor algorithm in which closely related sequences were merged to remove PCR and sequencing errors. To assign V, D and J gene segments, CDR3 sequences were aligned to IMGT reference sequences. For a sequence to be retained, a match of at least six nucleotides to both a V gene segment and a J gene segment was required. A rearrangement was called productive if the CDR3 had no stop codons and remained in frame with V and J, and every other rearrangement was called non-productive. CDR3 was defined by IMGT convention, running from the second conserved V-encoded cysteine to the conserved J-encoded phenylalanine. The earlier analysis of about 610 of the donors excluded any sequence lacking an unambiguous match to a single V gene segment. An earlier analysis of a few hundred of the donors called V segments functional above 56.7% productive rearrangements and segregating when the between-donor standard deviation exceeded 5%. A statistical classification framework was built to diagnose cytomegalovirus status from the catalog of TCR beta chain sequences. A later analysis assigned V and J genes by comparing TCR nucleotide sequences with IMGT/GENE-DB human TR gene sequences. In a later analysis, CDR3 sequences and most-parsimonious VDJ recombination scenarios were assigned using the TCRdist pipeline. In a later analysis, each TCR beta chain was defined by its CDR3 amino acid sequence together with its V-gene family, and reads without a unique V-gene family were excluded. As a way to deal with suspected cross-contamination and a sequencing artifact, a later analysis dropped approximately 590 nucleotide sequences that were highly shared and had low generation probability. In a later analysis, a clonal expansion index for each public chain was calculated from normalized within-repertoire ranks of inferred template counts. In a later analysis, generation probabilities were computed using a VDJ recombination model fitted to out-of-frame rearrangements, and the results were checked against IGoR. In a later analysis, hypergeometric tests were used to score TCR-TCR, TCR-HLA and TCR-CMV co-occurrence, with a repertoire-size bias correction applied to TCR pairs. False discovery rates were estimated in a later analysis by permuting HLA or CMV assignments 20 times. In a later analysis, co-occurring TCRs were grouped using DBSCAN, with TCRdist sequence similarity added in when clustering inside HLA-allele-positive subsets. For co-occurrence clustering, repertoires with fewer than 30,000 or more than 120,000 public chains were excluded, along with about five repertoires with anomalous nucleotide sharing. TCRdb re-hosts the immuneACCESS table, in-frame sequences only. Its copies lack some clones; in the studies checked, an unresolved V gene accounts for under half of them, and the cause for the rest is not known. V, J and clone size were drawn from that table, and D and trimming were deduced from the DNA. Counted in this sample were some 85,000 clones; around 85% of them appeared once. Under 2.5% of the sample rests with the top ten.

As concerns this clone: Its antigen is still unknown. The record has no base qualities; no much larger clone is one base away.

From the germline V gene (reference sequence), CDR1 is SGHKS and CDR2 is YYEKEE. V is cut back by 3 bases and J by 0 bases, with 8 bases in the junction unmatched. From cysteine to phenylalanine, the CDR3 is 17 amino acids long. Kept here is only the CDR3 DNA, which spans 51 bases and is read in frame from base 1. Sequencing was done on a sample of PBMCs. The receptor was isolated from a young man in good health and CMV-seronegative. The receptor chain draws on TRBV5-5 and TRBJ1-5; 8 of the junction bases match TRBD1. The sequenced DNA: TGTGCCAGCAGCTATGATGACAGGGGCTATAGCAATCAGCCCCAGCATTTT. The resulting protein is CASSYDDRGYSNQPQHF. Reference TRBV5-5 and TRBJ1-5 genes cover what lies past the CDR3, so the full variable domain is DAGVTQSPTHLIKTRGQQVTLRCSPISGHKSVSWYQQVLGQGPQFIFQYYEKEERGRGNFPDRFSARQFPNYSSELNVNALLLGDSALYLCASSYDDRGYSNQPQHFGDGTRLSIL.